The 13 T cell receptor beta chains below were found in one sample sequenced in a study of CD8 T cells in Susac syndrome. An input of roughly 0.5 to 1 ug of RNA was subjected to reverse transcription using random hexamers. Via MiXCR, TCRdb re-called the immunoSEQ multiplex PCR reads, giving one row per CDR3 protein. The sample has about 80,000 distinct CDR3 sequences; roughly 91% are singletons. The sample consisted of CD8+ T cells from PBMCs. The receptors shown here come from a human donor with multiple sclerosis.

V and J are TRBV28 and TRBJ1-5; D ambiguous. The V end lost 2 bases, the J end lost 1 base, and 6 bases lay between the germline ends. CDR1 and CDR2 from the germline V gene are MDHEN and SYDVKM. The CDR3 sequence is 14 residues long. The CDR3 DNA sequence: TGTGCCAGCAGTTTAGGATGGAGCAATCAGCCCCAGCATTTT. Protein: CASSLGWSNQPQHF. Filled out from reference TRBV28 and TRBJ1-5, the complete variable domain reads DVKVTQSSRYLVKRTGEKVFLECVQDMDHENMFWYRQDPGLGLRLIYFSYDVKMKEKGDIPEGYSVSREKKERFSLILESASTNQTSMYLCASSLGWSNQPQHFGDGTRLSIL.

This chain links TRBV28 with TRBJ2-5; TRBD1 is a possible D gene (7 bases). V was trimmed by 3 bases and J by 5 bases, leaving 22 bases between them. The germline CDR1 and CDR2 sequences are MDHEN and SYDVKM. The CDR3 consists of 17 residues. The chain's CDR3 is CASSFRRAGGLIETQYF. The DNA for the CDR3 is TGTGCCAGCAGTTTCCGCAGGGCAGGGGGGCTTATCGAGACCCAGTACTTC.

The gene calls are TRBV6-4 and TRBJ1-5; D is possibly TRBD1 (5 bases). V was shortened by 3 bases and J by 0 bases, with 9 bases between the two germline ends. This CDR3 is 15 amino acids long. From germline, CDR1 is MRHNA and CDR2 SNTAGT. The CDR3 DNA is TGTGCCAGCAGTGAGAGGGGCGATAGCAATCAGCCCCAGCATTTT. Its protein is CASSERGDSNQPQHF.

The V and J genes are TRBV30 and TRBJ1-3, with D unresolved. The germline V gene has CDR1 GTSNPN and CDR2 SVGIG (reference sequence). Trimming removed 2 bases from V and 2 bases from J, with 7 bases in between. The CDR3 sequence is 13 residues long. DNA for the CDR3: TGTGCCTGGAGTAGTGAGGCTGGAAACACCATATATTTT. Translation gives CAWSSEAGNTIYF.

The chain links TRBV7-9 to TRBJ2-1, with no clear D. This CDR3 contains 12 residues. The germline V and J ends were trimmed by 1 base and 10 bases, with 8 bases remaining between them. The germline gives CDR1 SEHNR, CDR2 FQNEAQ (reference sequence). The CDR3 reads CASSLVRNEQFF. CDR3 sequence (DNA): TGTGCCAGCAGCTTAGTGCGCAACGAGCAGTTCTTC.

This chain uses TRBV12-3 or TRBV12-4 with TRBJ1-4; no definite D call. This CDR3 comprises 12 residues. Trimming cost V 6 bases and J 4 bases, with 6 bases left between them. The CDR3 bases are TGTGCCAGCAGACCGAGTAATGAAAAACTGTTTTTT. It encodes CASRPSNEKLFF.

The rearrangement joins TRBV6-1 to TRBJ1-6, with TRBD1 as a possible D gene (5 bases). Germline V gene lookup returns CDR1 MNHNS and CDR2 SASEGT. V shed 6 bases and J shed 1 base, with 28 bases lying between them. The CDR3 runs 21 residues. The CDR3 spells CASSNPTFNPGLISYNSPLHF. For the CDR3, the DNA is TGTGCCAGCAGCAACCCTACGTTTAATCCGGGACTGATATCCTATAATTCACCCCTCCACTTT.

The V gene is TRBV19, the J gene TRBJ2-2, with D maybe TRBD1 (6 bases). V gave up 7 bases and J gave up 7 bases, with 16 bases separating them. The CDR3 sequence is 14 residues long. Germline CDR1 reads LNHDA; CDR2 reads SQIVND (reference sequence). This CDR3 is CASNRVNGGGELFF. In DNA form, the CDR3 reads TGTGCCAGTAACAGGGTTAATGGAGGCGGGGAGCTGTTTTTT.

CDR3 nucleotide sequence: TGTGCCAGCAGCCCGGACGGCGAGGAGGGCTACACCTTC. Translation gives CASSPDGEEGYTF. The chain carries TRBV9 and TRBJ1-2; the D is unclear. The V end was cut by 4 bases, the J end by 8 bases, with 15 bases between. Germline values: CDR1 SGDLS, CDR2 YYNGEE. The CDR3 is made up of 13 amino acids.

The genes are TRBV27 and TRBJ2-7, with 7 bases fitting TRBD2. The CDR3 consists of 14 residues. V trimming: 5 bases; J trimming: 3 bases; junction bases outside the gene matches: 7. Germline V gene lookup returns CDR1 MNHEY and CDR2 SMNVEV (reference sequence). This chain's CDR3 is CASSPAGEIYEQYF. In DNA form, the CDR3 reads TGTGCCAGCAGTCCGGCGGGAGAGATCTACGAGCAGTACTTC.

This clonotype was seen just once. The rearrangement uses TRBV7-9 and TRBJ2-2; no reliable D call. The V end was cut by 6 bases, the J end by 7 bases, with 12 bases between. The germline CDR1 and CDR2 sequences are SEHNR and FQNEAQ (reference sequence). The CDR3 has 13 amino acids. CDR3 amino acids: CASSPPPGGELFF. The CDR3 DNA sequence: TGTGCCAGCAGTCCCCCCCCCGGCGGGGAGCTGTTTTTT.

The chain combines TRBV12-5 with TRBJ2-1; D might be TRBD2 (7 bases). Trimming stripped 7 bases from V and 4 bases from J, with 14 bases between. The CDR3 sequence is 14 residues long. The germline gives CDR1 LGHNT, CDR2 FRNRAP. CDR3 loop: CASALGGAYNEQFF. The CDR3 region has the DNA TGTGCTAGTGCCTTGGGGGGGGCTTACAATGAGCAGTTCTTC. The full variable domain, in which reference TRBV12-5 and TRBJ2-1 provide the parts outside the CDR3, is DARVTQTPRHKVTEMGQEVTMRCQPILGHNTVFWYRQTMMQGLELLAYFRNRAPLDDSGMPKDRFSAEMPDATLATLKIQPSEPRDSAVYFCASALGGAYNEQFFGPGTRLTVL.

This chain links TRBV19 with TRBJ1-6; a possible D gene is TRBD1 (6 bases). CDR3 length: 14 amino acids. Trimming took off 5 bases at V and 7 bases at J, with 12 bases between the two ends. CDR1 is LNHDA, CDR2 SQIVND, per germline (reference sequence). The CDR3 reads CASSPGGANSPLHF. CDR3 in DNA: TGTGCCAGTAGTCCCGGGGGGGCGAATTCACCCCTCCACTTT.